The sequence of this TCR beta chain was determined in a study of blood T cell repertoires in COVID-19. Study background: Samples of COVID-19 (acute and convalescent) were obtained from the United States, Italy and Spain.

Repertoires were generated with immunoSEQ multiplex PCR, while TCRdb's copy carries only in-frame clones and drops some. The sample has fewer than 500,000 clones; around 87% are singletons. The CDR3 is 14 residues long. CDR1 and CDR2 from the germline V gene are SNHLY and FYNNEI. Trimming stripped 10 bases from V and 1 base from J, with 14 bases between. Participants came from roughly 23 US areas, aged about 18 to 89 years. Recovery meant two consecutive negative NP/OP PCR tests, professional clearance, or resolved symptoms. The material sequenced was PBMCs or T cells enriched from blood (not recorded which). The J gene is TRBJ1-5, the V gene TRBV2; D remains unclear. This TCR was sampled from a man aged 25 to 40 who had recovered from COVID-19. DNA of the CDR3: TGTGCCAATTCAGGAACGGGGAGCAATCAGCCCCAGCATTTT. Translated, it gives CANSGTGSNQPQHF.